These 29 T cell receptor beta chains came from one sample sequenced in a study of blood T cell repertoires in COVID-19 (dated by TCRdb to between 2020 and 2021). The receptor library was made with the immunoSEQ multiplex PCR assay. TCRdb stores this immuneACCESS table with in-frame sequences only. Part of the clones is absent; in the studies checked, under half of the shortfall reflects unresolved V genes, and no reason is known for the rest. This sample has about 92,000 clones in its table, and less than 75% of those were observed once. The ten largest account for around 24% of the sample. The specimen sequenced was peripheral blood. The receptor source for this set is a woman between 55 and 75 years old in a cohort sampled during active or convalescent COVID-19.

The chain uses TRBV6-5 and TRBJ1-5; no clear D gene. The V and J ends lost 10 bases and 2 bases respectively, with 12 bases between them. The CDR3 consists of 13 residues. Looked up from germline, CDR1 is MNHEY and CDR2 is SVGAGI. CDR3 DNA: TGTGCCAACCCCAGGCAGGGCAATCAGCCCCAGCATTTT. Amino acids: CANPRQGNQPQHF.

This clone has a handful of counts. The chain uses TRBV4-1 and TRBJ2-1; 7 bases are shared with TRBD1. CDR3 length equals 16 residues. V lost 3 bases, J lost 4 bases, and 9 bases stayed unmatched. Germline values: CDR1 MGHRA, CDR2 YSYEKL. CDR3 DNA: TGCGCCAGCAGCCAGGGAACCGGGACAGATTACAATGAGCAGTTCTTC. This codes for CASSQGTGTDYNEQFF.

V usage is TRBV7-2 and J usage is TRBJ1-2; weak D call: TRBD1 (6 bases). Germline V gives CDR1 SGHTA, CDR2 FQGNSA. CDR3 size: 14 residues. V lost 1 base and J lost 3, with 9 bases in between. Here the CDR3 DNA reads TGTGCCAGCAGCTTAGGGGGGCAGGACTATGGCTACACCTTC. This encodes CASSLGGQDYGYTF.

This chain connects TRBV6-1 to TRBJ1-5, with TRBD1 as a possible D gene (6 bases). Trimming shortened V by 4 bases and J by 5 bases, and 18 bases separated the two germline ends. Germline-derived CDR1 and CDR2 are MNHNS and SASEGT. CDR3 size: 16 residues. The CDR3 region has the DNA TGTGCCAGCAGTGGCCGTTGGCAGGGGTTCGATCAGCCCCAGCATTTT. Translating gives CASSGRWQGFDQPQHF.

The chain is built from TRBV2 and TRBJ2-1; no firm D call. CDR3 length: 14 amino acids. The ends were cut back, 3 bases at V and 7 bases at J, with 13 bases in the middle. Germline assignment: CDR1 SNHLY and CDR2 FYNNEI. The DNA of the CDR3 is TGTGCCAGCAGTGATGCGACCCTACAGAATGAGCAGTTCTTC. This encodes CASSDATLQNEQFF.

This clone was seen a few times. V gene TRBV5-1 combines with J gene TRBJ2-3, with D maybe TRBD2 (7 bases). This CDR3 comprises 14 residues. CDR1 SGHRS and CDR2 YFSETQ come from the germline V gene. Trimming cost V 9 bases and J 4 bases, with 18 bases left between them. The CDR3 bases are TGCGCCACCAAGGAGGGAGGGGGGGCAGATACGCAGTATTTT. Translation: CATKEGGGADTQYF.

For this clone: The same CDR3 also results from other DNA sequences found in this sample. This chain links TRBV4-2 with TRBJ1-2, with 8 bases matching TRBD1. The V gene end was trimmed by 1 base and the J gene end by 0 bases; junction bases not matched to a gene: 4. From germline, CDR1 is LGHNA and CDR2 YNFKEQ. The CDR3 extends over 16 amino acids. DNA for the CDR3: TGTGCCAGCAGCCAAGGGACAGGGAACACTAACTATGGCTACACCTTC. Its protein product is CASSQGTGNTNYGYTF.

This clone was seen many times. The chain employs TRBV7-2 and TRBJ1-1, with 10 bases identical to TRBD1. This CDR3 spans 16 amino acids. Germline trimming cut 2 bases from V and 1 base from J; bases unmatched to any gene: 4. Germline-derived CDR1 and CDR2 are SGHTA and FQGNSA. The CDR3 region is CASSLLGQGTNTEAFF. In nucleotides, the CDR3 is TGTGCCAGCAGCTTATTGGGACAGGGGACGAACACTGAAGCTTTCTTT.

The V and J genes are TRBV6-5 and TRBJ2-5; possibly TRBD2 for D (6 bases). This CDR3 spans 14 amino acids. The germline V gene has CDR1 MNHEY and CDR2 SVGAGI. Trimming stripped 4 bases from V and 5 bases from J, with 14 bases between. CDR3 amino acids: CASSSGLARETQYF. The CDR3 DNA is TGTGCCAGCAGTTCGGGTCTAGCGCGGGAGACCCAGTACTTC.

This chain joins TRBV6-5 and TRBJ1-5; 8 bases agree with TRBD1. J lost 6 bases, V lost 10 bases, and 5 bases had no gene match. The CDR3 is 12 residues long. Germline V gives CDR1 MNHEY, CDR2 SVGAGI. The CDR3 DNA reads TGTGCCACCCGGACAGGGATTCAGCCCCAGCATTTT. Translated, it gives CATRTGIQPQHF.

The chain couples TRBV29-1 to TRBJ1-3, with D hard to call. CDR1 is SQVTM and CDR2 is ANQGSEA in the germline V gene. CDR3 size: 13 residues. Trimming left V 4 bases short and J 2 bases short, with 9 bases between. CDR3 in DNA: TGCAGCGTTGCGGGTCTCGCTGGAAACACCATATATTTT. It is translated as CSVAGLAGNTIYF.

Here the CDR3 reads CATRGQGTRTEAFF. DNA of the CDR3: TGTGCCACCAGAGGACAGGGGACTCGCACTGAAGCTTTCTTT. V and J are TRBV24-1 and TRBJ1-1, with TRBD1 matching over 9 bases. CDR1 KGHDR and CDR2 SFDVKD come from the germline V gene. CDR3 size: 14 residues. J lost 4 bases, V lost 7 bases, and 6 bases had no gene match.

The chain uses TRBV6-4 and TRBJ2-1, with D maybe TRBD2 (5 bases). The CDR3 covers 13 residues. Germline V lookup: CDR1 MRHNA, CDR2 SNTAGT. The V gene lost 4 bases and the J gene lost 7 bases, with 11 bases spanning the gap. This CDR3 reads CASSAFGENEQFF. CDR3 in DNA: TGTGCCAGCAGTGCGTTCGGGGAGAATGAGCAGTTCTTC.

The chain carries TRBV11-3 and TRBJ2-3, with 11 nucleotides matching TRBD2. After removal of 5 bases from V and 6 bases from J, the junction contained 13 bases not matched to a gene. CDR1 SGHNT and CDR2 YENEEA come from the germline V gene. This CDR3 contains 17 residues. CDR3 coding DNA: TGTGCCAGCAGCACCAGAACCGGGACTAGCGGTGGGGATACGCAGTATTTT. Protein sequence: CASSTRTGTSGGDTQYF.

V gene TRBV9 combines with J gene TRBJ2-1; 10 bases align to TRBD2. There are 17 residues in the CDR3. Germline V gene lookup returns CDR1 SGDLS and CDR2 YYNGEE. V lost 0 bases, J lost 5 bases, and 8 bases stayed unmatched. The CDR3 DNA follows: TGTGCCAGCAGCGTAGTTAGCGGGGGGCCTGTTGACAATGAGCAGTTCTTC. Residues: CASSVVSGGPVDNEQFF. Variable domain in full (rest from reference TRBV9 and TRBJ2-1): DSGVTQTPKHLITATGQRVTLRCSPRSGDLSVYWYQQSLDQGLQFLIQYYNGEERAKGNILERFSAQQFPDLHSELNLSSLELGDSALYFCASSVVSGGPVDNEQFFGPGTRLTVL.

This clone has a handful of counts. V and J are TRBV6-6 and TRBJ2-7, with TRBD1 identical over 11 bases. Germline V gene sequence: CDR1 MNHNY, CDR2 SVGAGI (reference sequence). The CDR3 spans 14 residues. V lost 1 base, J lost 4 bases, and 0 bases stayed unmatched. The CDR3 nucleotides are TGTGCCAGCAGTTACTGGGACAGGGGGTACGAGCAGTACTTC. It codes for CASSYWDRGYEQYF.

The gene calls are TRBV27 and TRBJ1-2; D unclear. Germline CDR1 reads MNHEY; CDR2 reads SMNVEV (reference sequence). V lost 10 bases and J 8 bases, leaving 23 bases between the germline ends. The CDR3 extends over 14 amino acids. CDR3 DNA: TGTGCCACCCGCCCAATAGTCCCCTTTTTCGGCTACACCTTC. Its translation is CATRPIVPFFGYTF.

This clone was found a few times. Here the CDR3 reads CASSVGGNSPLHF. The CDR3 DNA reads as TGTGCCAGTAGTGTCGGCGGCAATTCACCCCTCCACTTT. The rearrangement uses TRBV19 and TRBJ1-6; D remains unclear. The CDR3 covers 13 residues. With 5 bases removed from V and 7 bases from J, the gap between germline ends came to 9 bases. Germline V gives CDR1 LNHDA, CDR2 SQIVND (reference sequence).

The chain recombines TRBV5-6 with TRBJ1-2; D is unresolved. The CDR3 has 15 residues. Germline V gene lookup returns CDR1 SGHDT and CDR2 YYEEEE. V was pared by 6 bases and J by 1 base, with 16 bases between. The CDR3 DNA reads as TGTGCCAGCACTGGTTATAAGCCCCTTAACTATGGCTACACCTTC. It specifies CASTGYKPLNYGYTF.

This clone was observed a few times. The CDR3 DNA is TGTGCCAGCAGCTTAGGTCCAGGGTCTAATGAGCAGTTCTTC. Translating it yields CASSLGPGSNEQFF. The rearrangement joins TRBV7-8 to TRBJ2-1; the D gene is possibly TRBD1 (5 bases). Trimming removed 1 base from V and 7 bases from J, with 11 bases in between. This CDR3 region has 14 residues. The germline V gene has CDR1 SGHVS and CDR2 FQNEAQ.

The chain is built from TRBV19 and TRBJ1-1, with D perhaps matching TRBD1 (5 bases). Per germline, CDR1 LNHDA and CDR2 SQIVND (reference sequence). V was trimmed by 3 bases and J by 1 base, leaving 15 bases between them. The CDR3 is 16 amino acids. CDR3: CASSIEAGWSNTEAFF. The CDR3 DNA is TGTGCCAGTAGTATCGAGGCAGGGTGGTCGAACACTGAAGCTTTCTTT.

This chain connects TRBV2 to TRBJ1-2; a weak D match, TRBD1 (6 bases). Germline CDR1 SNHLY, CDR2 FYNNEI. There are 17 residues in the CDR3. V was shortened by 3 bases and J by 6 bases, with 23 bases between the two germline ends. The CDR3 region has the DNA TGTGCCAGCAGTGATAGGTTTCCGGGGTCAGGGGTTCATGGCTACACCTTC. It codes for CASSDRFPGSGVHGYTF.

This rearrangement joins TRBV6-6 to TRBJ2-2, with 8 bases lining up with TRBD2. Trimming at V came to 5 bases and at J to 1 base, leaving 3 bases not matched to a gene. Germline CDR1 and CDR2: MNHNY and SVGAGI (reference sequence). The CDR3 is 15 residues long. The CDR3 is CASSKLAENTGELFF. The CDR3 DNA sequence: TGTGCCAGCAGTAAACTAGCGGAGAACACCGGGGAGCTGTTTTTT.

The J gene is TRBJ2-5, the V gene TRBV13, with 7 bases identical to TRBD1. There are 15 residues in the CDR3. Germline V gene data show CDR1 as PRHDT and CDR2 as FYEKMQ (reference sequence). The V gene end was trimmed by 1 base and the J gene end by 2 bases; junction bases not matched to a gene: 4. Here the CDR3 DNA reads TGTGCCAGCAGCTTAGCCCAGGGACAGCAAGAGACCCAGTACTTC. This encodes CASSLAQGQQETQYF.

This chain uses TRBV29-1 with TRBJ2-3; D is possibly TRBD2 (5 bases). The germline V gene has CDR1 SQVTM and CDR2 ANQGSEA. V shed 4 bases and J shed 3 bases, with 14 bases lying between them. The CDR3 consists of 14 residues. The CDR3 DNA is TGCAGCGTTGTTGAGGGAAGGAGGACAGATACGCAGTATTTT. This translates into CSVVEGRRTDTQYF.

This chain joins TRBV6-4 and TRBJ1-2, with 7 bases identical to TRBD1. The trim removed 3 bases at V and 4 bases at J, leaving 2 bases unmatched. Germline lookup yields CDR1 MRHNA and CDR2 SNTAGT. The CDR3 contains 13 residues. The CDR3: CASSESGGYGYTF. The DNA for the CDR3 is TGTGCCAGCAGTGAGTCAGGGGGCTATGGCTACACCTTC.

The CDR3 protein is CASSTSSGNTIYF. CDR3 DNA: TGTGCCAGCAGCACGAGCTCTGGAAACACCATATATTTT. The chain has TRBV3-1 (or the pseudogene TRBV3-2) and TRBJ1-3; D is uncertain. Trimming removed 5 bases from V and 0 bases from J, with 5 bases in between. In germline, CDR1 is LGHDT, CDR2 YNNKEL (reference sequence). This CDR3 is built from 13 residues.

In this sample, this clone turned up once. The rearrangement links TRBV19 to TRBJ1-1; 7 nucleotides agree with TRBD1. The CDR3 has 12 residues. V shed 5 bases, J shed 9 bases, and the junction held 6 bases outside the gene matches. In germline, CDR1 is LNHDA, CDR2 SQIVND (reference sequence). CDR3 nucleotides: TGTGCCAGTAGTCAGGCAGGGGGTCAAGCTTTCTTT. Amino acids: CASSQAGGQAFF.

The chain is built from TRBV28 and TRBJ2-5; 11 positions match TRBD1. The length of the CDR3 is 16 residues. Germline V gene sequence: CDR1 MDHEN, CDR2 SYDVKM. The V and J ends lost 7 bases and 5 bases, in that order; junction bases with no gene match: 12. The CDR3: CASTEIGQGAAETQYF. In DNA form, the CDR3 reads TGTGCCAGCACCGAAATCGGACAGGGGGCCGCGGAGACCCAGTACTTC.